This T cell receptor (beta chain) was observed in a study of CD8+CD57+ T cells in acquired aplastic anemia. V was trimmed by 0 bases and J by 8 bases, leaving 16 bases between them. This CDR3 spans 15 amino acids. CDR1 is SNHLY, CDR2 FYNNEI, per germline. Patients chosen for sequencing had CD8+CD57+ cells that had expanded, as shown by flow cytometry. According to the study, genomic DNA was the template for TCR beta VDJ and CDR3 profiling. One entry per CDR3 protein results from TCRdb running MiXCR on the reads. The data show around 430,000 distinct CDR3 sequences, approximately 33% seen once. This clonotype was observed at least ten times.

Input material: sorted CD4+, CD8+, or CD8+CD57+ T cells (not recorded which) from PBMCs. The chain employs TRBV2 and TRBJ1-2; D not certain. This receptor was identified in a human donor with aplastic anemia. In DNA form, the CDR3 reads TGTGCCAGCAGTGAAGCGCTAGGGCTCGTCTACGGCTACACCTTC. Protein: CASSEALGLVYGYTF.